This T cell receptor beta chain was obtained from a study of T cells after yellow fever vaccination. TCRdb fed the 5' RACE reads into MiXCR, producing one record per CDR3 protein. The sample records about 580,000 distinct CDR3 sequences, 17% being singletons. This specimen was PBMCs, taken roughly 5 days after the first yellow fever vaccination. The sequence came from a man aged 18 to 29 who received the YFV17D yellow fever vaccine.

The CDR3 spells CASSQVGGEGYTF. As DNA, the CDR3 is TGTGCCAGCAGCCAAGTAGGGGGCGAGGGCTACACCTTC. The chain joins TRBV3-1 to TRBJ1-2, with TRBD1 matching 7 bases. V lost 1 base, J lost 8 bases, and 4 bases stayed unmatched. CDR1 LGHDT and CDR2 YNNKEL come from the germline V gene (reference sequence). The CDR3 length is 13 residues.